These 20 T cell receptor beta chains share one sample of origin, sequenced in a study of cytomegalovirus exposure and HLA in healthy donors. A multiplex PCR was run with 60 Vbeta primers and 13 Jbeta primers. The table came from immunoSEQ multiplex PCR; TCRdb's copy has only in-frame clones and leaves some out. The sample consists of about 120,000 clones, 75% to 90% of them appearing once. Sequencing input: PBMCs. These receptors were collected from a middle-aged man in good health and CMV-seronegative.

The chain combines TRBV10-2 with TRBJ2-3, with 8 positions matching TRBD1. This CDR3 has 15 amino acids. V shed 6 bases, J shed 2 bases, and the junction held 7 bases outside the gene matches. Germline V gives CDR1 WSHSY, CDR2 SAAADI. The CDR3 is CASRGGQGLTDTQYF. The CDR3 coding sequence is TGCGCCAGCAGGGGAGGACAGGGCCTCACAGATACGCAGTATTTT.

Here the CDR3 DNA reads TGTGCCAGCAGCTCCCTCGGGACAGGGGCATCTAATGGCTACACCTTC. Its translation: CASSSLGTGASNGYTF. The J gene is TRBJ1-2, the V gene TRBV5-6, with 10 bases fitting TRBD1. Germline CDR1 and CDR2: SGHDT and YYEEEE. CDR3 size: 16 residues. The V and J ends lost 3 bases and 6 bases, in that order; junction bases with no gene match: 11.

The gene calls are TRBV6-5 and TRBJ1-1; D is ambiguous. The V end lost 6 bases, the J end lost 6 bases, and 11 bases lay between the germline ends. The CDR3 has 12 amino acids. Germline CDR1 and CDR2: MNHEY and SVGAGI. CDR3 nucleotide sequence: TGTGCCAGCAGCCCTGGCGCGGCTGAAGCTTTCTTT. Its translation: CASSPGAAEAFF.

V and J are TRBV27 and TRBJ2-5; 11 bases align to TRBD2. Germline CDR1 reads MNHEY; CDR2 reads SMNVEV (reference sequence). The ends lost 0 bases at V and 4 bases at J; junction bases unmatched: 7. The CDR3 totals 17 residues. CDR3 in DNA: TGTGCCAGCAGTTTATCGGCCGGACTAGCGGGCACAGAGACCCAGTACTTC. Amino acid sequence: CASSLSAGLAGTETQYF.

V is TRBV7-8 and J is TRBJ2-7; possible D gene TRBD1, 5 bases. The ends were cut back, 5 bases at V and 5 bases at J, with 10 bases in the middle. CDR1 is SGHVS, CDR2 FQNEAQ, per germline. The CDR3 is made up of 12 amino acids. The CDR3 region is CASSLLRDEQYF. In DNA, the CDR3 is TGTGCCAGCAGCCTACTCAGGGACGAGCAGTACTTC.

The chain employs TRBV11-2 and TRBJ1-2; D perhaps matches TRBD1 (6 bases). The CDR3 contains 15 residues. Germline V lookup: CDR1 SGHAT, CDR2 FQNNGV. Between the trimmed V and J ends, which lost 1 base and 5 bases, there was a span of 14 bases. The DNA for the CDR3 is TGTGCCAGCAGCTTAGGGCGGGGGGCAAATTATGGCTACACCTTC. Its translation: CASSLGRGANYGYTF.

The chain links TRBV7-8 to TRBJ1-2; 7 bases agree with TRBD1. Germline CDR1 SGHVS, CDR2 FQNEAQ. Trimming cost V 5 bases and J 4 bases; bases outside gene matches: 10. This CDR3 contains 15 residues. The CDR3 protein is CASSIVRDSLYGYTF. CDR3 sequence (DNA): TGTGCCAGCAGCATAGTCCGGGACAGCCTCTATGGCTACACCTTC.

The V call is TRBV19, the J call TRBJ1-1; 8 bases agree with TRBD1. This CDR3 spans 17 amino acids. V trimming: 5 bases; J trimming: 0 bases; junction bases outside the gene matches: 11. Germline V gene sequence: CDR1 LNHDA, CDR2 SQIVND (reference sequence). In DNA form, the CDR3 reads TGTGCCAGTAGTGCCGGGACAGGAAAGCCAATGAACACTGAAGCTTTCTTT. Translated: CASSAGTGKPMNTEAFF.

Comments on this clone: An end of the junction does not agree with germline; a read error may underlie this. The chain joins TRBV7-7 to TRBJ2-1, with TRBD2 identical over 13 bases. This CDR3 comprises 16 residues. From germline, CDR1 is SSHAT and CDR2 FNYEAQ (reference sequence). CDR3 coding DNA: TGTGCTAGCAGCCCCCGACTAGCGGGAGGATACAATGAGCAGTTCTTC. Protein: CASSPRLAGGYNEQFF.

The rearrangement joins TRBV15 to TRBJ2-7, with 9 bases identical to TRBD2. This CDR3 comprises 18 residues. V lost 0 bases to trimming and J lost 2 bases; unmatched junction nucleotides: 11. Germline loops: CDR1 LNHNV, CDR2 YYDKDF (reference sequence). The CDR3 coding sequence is TGTGCCACCAGCAGAGATCCGATGACTAGCGGATTAACCTACGAGCAGTACTTC. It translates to CATSRDPMTSGLTYEQYF.

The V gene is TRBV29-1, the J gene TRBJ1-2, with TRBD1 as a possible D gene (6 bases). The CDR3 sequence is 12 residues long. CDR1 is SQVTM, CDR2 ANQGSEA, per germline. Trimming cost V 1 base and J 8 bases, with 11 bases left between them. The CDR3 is CSVEGQGLGYTF. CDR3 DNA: TGCAGCGTTGAAGGGCAGGGGCTCGGCTACACCTTC.

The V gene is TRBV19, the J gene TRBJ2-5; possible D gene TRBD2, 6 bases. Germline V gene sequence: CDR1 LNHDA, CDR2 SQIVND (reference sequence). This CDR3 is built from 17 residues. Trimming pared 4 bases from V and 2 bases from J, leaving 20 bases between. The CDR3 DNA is TGTGCCAGTAGTACCCCCCGGGGGTGGGCCGAGCAAGAGACCCAGTACTTC. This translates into CASSTPRGWAEQETQYF.

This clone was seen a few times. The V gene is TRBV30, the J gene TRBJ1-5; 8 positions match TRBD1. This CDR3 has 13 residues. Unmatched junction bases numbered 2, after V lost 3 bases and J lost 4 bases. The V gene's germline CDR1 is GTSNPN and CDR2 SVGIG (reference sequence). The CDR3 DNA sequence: TGTGCCTGGAGAGGGACAGGTAATCAGCCCCAGCATTTT. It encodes CAWRGTGNQPQHF.

The DNA of the CDR3 is TGCAGCGCCACGGTCACCAGCGGATTCACAGATACGCAGTATTTT. Protein: CSATVTSGFTDTQYF. The J gene is TRBJ2-3, the V gene TRBV29-1, with D perhaps matching TRBD2 (5 bases). V shed 7 bases and J shed 2 bases, with 19 bases lying between them. This CDR3 spans 15 amino acids. From germline, CDR1 is SQVTM and CDR2 ANQGSEA.

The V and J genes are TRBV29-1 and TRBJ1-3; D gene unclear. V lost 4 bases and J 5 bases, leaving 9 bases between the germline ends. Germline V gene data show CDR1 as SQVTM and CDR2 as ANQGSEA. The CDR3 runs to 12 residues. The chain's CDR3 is CSVGAERNTIYF. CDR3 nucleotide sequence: TGCAGCGTTGGGGCCGAGCGAAACACCATATATTTT.

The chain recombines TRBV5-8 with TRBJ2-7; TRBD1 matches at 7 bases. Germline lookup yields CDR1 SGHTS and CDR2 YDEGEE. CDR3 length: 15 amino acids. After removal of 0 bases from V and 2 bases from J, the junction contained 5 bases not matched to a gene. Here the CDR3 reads CASSLGQGYPYEQYF. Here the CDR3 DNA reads TGTGCCAGCAGCTTGGGACAGGGTTACCCCTACGAGCAGTACTTC.

The DNA for the CDR3 is TGTGCCAGCAGCCCAACAGGGGTCACAGATACGCAGTATTTT. Translation: CASSPTGVTDTQYF. The rearrangement links TRBV7-9 to TRBJ2-3; 7 bases are shared with TRBD1. With V trimmed by 5 bases and J by 2 bases, 4 bases remained unmatched. The CDR3 extends over 14 amino acids. Per the germline V gene, CDR1 is SEHNR and CDR2 is FQNEAQ (reference sequence). The full variable domain, in which reference TRBV7-9 and TRBJ2-3 provide the parts outside the CDR3, is DTGVSQNPRHKITKRGQNVTFRCDPISEHNRLYWYRQTLGQGPEFLTYFQNEAQLEKSRLLSDRFSAERPKGSFSTLEIQRTEQGDSAMYLCASSPTGVTDTQYFGPGTRLTVL.

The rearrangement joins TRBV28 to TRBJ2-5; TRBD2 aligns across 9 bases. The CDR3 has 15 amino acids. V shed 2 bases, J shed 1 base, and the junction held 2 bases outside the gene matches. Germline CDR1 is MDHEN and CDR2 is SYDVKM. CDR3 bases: TGTGCCAGCAGTTTAGGCGGGAGGGCCCAAGAGACCCAGTACTTC. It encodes CASSLGGRAQETQYF.

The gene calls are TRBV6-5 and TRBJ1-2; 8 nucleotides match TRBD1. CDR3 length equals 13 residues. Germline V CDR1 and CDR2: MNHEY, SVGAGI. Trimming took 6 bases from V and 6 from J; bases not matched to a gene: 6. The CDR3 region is CASSSGQGDGYTF. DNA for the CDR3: TGTGCCAGCAGCTCCGGACAGGGTGATGGCTACACCTTC.

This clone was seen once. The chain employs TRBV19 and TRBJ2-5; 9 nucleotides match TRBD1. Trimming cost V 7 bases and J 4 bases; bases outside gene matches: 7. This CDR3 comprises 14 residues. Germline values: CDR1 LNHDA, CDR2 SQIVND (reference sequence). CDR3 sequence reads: CASTKGTGRETQYF. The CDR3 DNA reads TGTGCCAGTACCAAAGGGACAGGGCGAGAGACCCAGTACTTC.